This T cell receptor (beta chain) is drawn from a study of response to subunit inactivated influenza vaccine. This clonotype has just a few counts. Its antigen is still unknown. Findings and limits, study-wide: T cells newly recruited by each seasonal influenza vaccination are few, the authors suggested.

TCRdb re-derived calls from the RT-PCR reads in MiXCR, one entry per CDR3 protein. The sample gives 450,000 to 600,000 distinct CDR3 sequences, 6.5% to 8% of which show up once; around 13% is in the top ten. V was clipped by 5 bases and J by 6 bases; unmatched bases: 13. The CDR3 covers 16 residues. CDR1 and CDR2 (germline): SEHNR, FQNEAQ (reference sequence). This receptor was taken from a man aged 50 to 69 who received an inactivated influenza vaccine. The material was PBMCs from blood, obtained roughly 24 months after vaccination. The chain has TRBV7-9 and TRBJ2-7, with 10 bases identical to TRBD2. In DNA, the CDR3 is TGTGCCAGCAGCCCCGGACCCACGGGACTAGCGTCCGAGCAGTACTTC. This sequence encodes CASSPGPTGLASEQYF.